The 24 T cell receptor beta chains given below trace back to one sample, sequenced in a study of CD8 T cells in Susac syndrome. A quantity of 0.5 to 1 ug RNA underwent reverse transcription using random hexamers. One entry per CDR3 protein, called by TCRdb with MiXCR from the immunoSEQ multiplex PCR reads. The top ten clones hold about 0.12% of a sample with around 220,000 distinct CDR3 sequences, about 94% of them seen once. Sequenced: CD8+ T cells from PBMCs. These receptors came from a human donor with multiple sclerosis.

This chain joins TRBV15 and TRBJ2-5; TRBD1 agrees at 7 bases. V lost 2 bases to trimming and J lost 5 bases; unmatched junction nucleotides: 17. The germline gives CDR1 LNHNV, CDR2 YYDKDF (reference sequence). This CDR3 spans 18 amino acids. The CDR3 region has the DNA TGTGCCACCAGCAGATCCGGACAGGAAGATAGGGAGCCGGAGACCCAGTACTTC. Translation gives CATSRSGQEDREPETQYF. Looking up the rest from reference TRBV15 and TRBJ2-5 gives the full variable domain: DAMVIQNPRYQVTQFGKPVTLSCSQTLNHNVMYWYQQKSSQAPKLLFHYYDKDFNNEADTPDNFQSRRPNTSFCFLDIRSPGLGDTAMYLCATSRSGQEDREPETQYFGPGTRLLVL.

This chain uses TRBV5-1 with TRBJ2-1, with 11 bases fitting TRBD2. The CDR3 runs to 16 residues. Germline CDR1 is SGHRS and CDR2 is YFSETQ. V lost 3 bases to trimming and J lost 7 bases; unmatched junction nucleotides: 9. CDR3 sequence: CASSSFLAGGPNEQFF. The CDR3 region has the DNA TGCGCCAGCAGCTCCTTTTTAGCGGGGGGGCCGAATGAGCAGTTCTTC.

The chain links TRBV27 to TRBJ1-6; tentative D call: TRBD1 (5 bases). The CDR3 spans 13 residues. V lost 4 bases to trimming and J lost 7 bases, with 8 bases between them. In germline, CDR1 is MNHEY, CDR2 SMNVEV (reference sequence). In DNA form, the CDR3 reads TGTGCCAGCAGTTGGGACTCGAATTCACCCCTCCACTTT. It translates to CASSWDSNSPLHF.

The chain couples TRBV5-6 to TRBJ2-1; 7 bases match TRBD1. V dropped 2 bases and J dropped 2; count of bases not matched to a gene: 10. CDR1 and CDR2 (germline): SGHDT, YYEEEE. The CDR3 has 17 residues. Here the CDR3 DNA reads TGTGCCAGCAGCTTTGAAGGCTGGGACAGCCCCTACAATGAGCAGTTCTTC. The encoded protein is CASSFEGWDSPYNEQFF.

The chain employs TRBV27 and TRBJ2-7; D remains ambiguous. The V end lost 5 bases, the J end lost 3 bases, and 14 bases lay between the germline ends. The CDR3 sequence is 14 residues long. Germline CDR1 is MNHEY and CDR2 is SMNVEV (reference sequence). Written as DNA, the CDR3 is TGTGCCAGCAGTCCAATGGGTCCCTACTACGAGCAGTACTTC. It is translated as CASSPMGPYYEQYF.

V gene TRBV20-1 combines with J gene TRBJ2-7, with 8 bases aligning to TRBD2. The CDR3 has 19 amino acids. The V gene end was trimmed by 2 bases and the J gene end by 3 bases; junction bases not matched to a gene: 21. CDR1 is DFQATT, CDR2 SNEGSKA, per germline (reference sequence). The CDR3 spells CSARQPGGGGSTPLYEQYF. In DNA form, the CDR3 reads TGCAGTGCTAGACAACCTGGGGGCGGGGGGTCAACCCCCCTCTACGAGCAGTACTTC.

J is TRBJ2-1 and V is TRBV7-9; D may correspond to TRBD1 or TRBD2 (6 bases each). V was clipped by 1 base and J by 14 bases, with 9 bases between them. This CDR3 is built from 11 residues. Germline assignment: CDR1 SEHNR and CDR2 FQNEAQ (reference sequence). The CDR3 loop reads CASSLVGGEFF. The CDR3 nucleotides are TGTGCCAGCAGCTTAGTCGGGGGCGAGTTCTTC.

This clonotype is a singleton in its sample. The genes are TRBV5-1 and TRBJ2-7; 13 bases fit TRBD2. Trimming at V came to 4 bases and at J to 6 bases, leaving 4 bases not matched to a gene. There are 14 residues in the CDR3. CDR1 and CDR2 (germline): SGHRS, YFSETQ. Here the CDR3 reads CASSPGTSGIEQYF. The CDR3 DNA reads TGCGCCAGCAGCCCCGGGACTAGCGGGATCGAGCAGTACTTC.

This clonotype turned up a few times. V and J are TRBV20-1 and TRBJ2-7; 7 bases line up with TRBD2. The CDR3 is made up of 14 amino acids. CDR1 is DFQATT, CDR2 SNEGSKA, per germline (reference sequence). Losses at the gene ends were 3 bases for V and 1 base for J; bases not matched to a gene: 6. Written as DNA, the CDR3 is TGCAGTGCTAGGGGGCTAGCGGCTTCCTACGAGCAGTACTTC. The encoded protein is CSARGLAASYEQYF.

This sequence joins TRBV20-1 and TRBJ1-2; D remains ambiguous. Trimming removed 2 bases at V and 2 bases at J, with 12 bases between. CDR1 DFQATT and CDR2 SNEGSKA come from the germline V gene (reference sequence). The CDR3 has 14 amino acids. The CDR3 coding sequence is TGCAGTGCTAGAACTGGCAGACCCAACTATGGCTACACCTTC. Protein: CSARTGRPNYGYTF.

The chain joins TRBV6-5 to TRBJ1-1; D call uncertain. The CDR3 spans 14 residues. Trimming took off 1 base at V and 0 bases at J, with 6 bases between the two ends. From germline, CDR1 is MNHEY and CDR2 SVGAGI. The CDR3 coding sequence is TGTGCCAGCAGTTACTACGGCTTGAACACTGAAGCTTTCTTT. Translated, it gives CASSYYGLNTEAFF.

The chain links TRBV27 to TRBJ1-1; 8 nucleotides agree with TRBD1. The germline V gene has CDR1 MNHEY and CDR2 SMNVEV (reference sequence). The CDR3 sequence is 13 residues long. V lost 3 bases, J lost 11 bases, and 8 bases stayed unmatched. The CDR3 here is CASSLIRGRIAFF. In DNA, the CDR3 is TGTGCCAGCAGTTTGATCAGGGGGCGAATTGCTTTCTTT.

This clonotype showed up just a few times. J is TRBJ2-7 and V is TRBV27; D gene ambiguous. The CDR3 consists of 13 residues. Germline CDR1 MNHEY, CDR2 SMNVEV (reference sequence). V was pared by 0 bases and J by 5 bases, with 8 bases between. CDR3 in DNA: TGTGCCAGCAGTTTATCCGGTTACGACGAGCAGTACTTC. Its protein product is CASSLSGYDEQYF.

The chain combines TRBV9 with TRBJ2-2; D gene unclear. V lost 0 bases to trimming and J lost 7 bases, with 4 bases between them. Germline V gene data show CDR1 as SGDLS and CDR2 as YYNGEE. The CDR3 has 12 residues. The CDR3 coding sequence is TGTGCCAGCAGCGTAGGGGTCGGGGAGCTGTTTTTT. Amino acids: CASSVGVGELFF.

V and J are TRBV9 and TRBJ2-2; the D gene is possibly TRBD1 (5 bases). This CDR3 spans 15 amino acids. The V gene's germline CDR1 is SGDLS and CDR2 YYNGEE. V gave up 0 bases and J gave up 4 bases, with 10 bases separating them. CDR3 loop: CASSVGDSFTGELFF. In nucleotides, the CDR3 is TGTGCCAGCAGCGTAGGTGACAGTTTCACCGGGGAGCTGTTTTTT.

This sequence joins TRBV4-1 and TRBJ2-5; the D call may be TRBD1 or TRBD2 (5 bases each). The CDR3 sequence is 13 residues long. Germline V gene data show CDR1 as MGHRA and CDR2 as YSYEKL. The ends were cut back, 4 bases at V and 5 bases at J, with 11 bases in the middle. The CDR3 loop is CASSRGELETQYF. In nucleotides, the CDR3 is TGCGCCAGCAGCCGAGGGGAGTTGGAGACCCAGTACTTC.

CDR3: CASSLSQGFTGELFF. CDR3 bases: TGTGCCAGCAGCTTATCTCAGGGATTCACCGGGGAGCTGTTTTTT. The genes are TRBV13 and TRBJ2-2; TRBD1 might be the D (5 bases). This CDR3 contains 15 residues. Trimming removed 2 bases from V and 4 bases from J, with 11 bases in between. Germline V gene data show CDR1 as PRHDT and CDR2 as FYEKMQ (reference sequence).

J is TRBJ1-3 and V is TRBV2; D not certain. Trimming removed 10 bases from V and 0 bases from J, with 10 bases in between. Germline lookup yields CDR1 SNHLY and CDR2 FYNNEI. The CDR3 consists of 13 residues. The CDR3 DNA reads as TGTGCCATGACGGGATACTCTGGAAACACCATATATTTT. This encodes CAMTGYSGNTIYF.

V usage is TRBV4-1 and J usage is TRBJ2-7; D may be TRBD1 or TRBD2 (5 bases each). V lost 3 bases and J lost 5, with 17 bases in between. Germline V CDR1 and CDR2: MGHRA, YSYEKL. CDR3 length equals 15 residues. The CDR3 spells CASSHQGKGSNEQYF. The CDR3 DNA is TGCGCCAGCAGCCACCAGGGCAAAGGGAGCAACGAGCAGTACTTC.

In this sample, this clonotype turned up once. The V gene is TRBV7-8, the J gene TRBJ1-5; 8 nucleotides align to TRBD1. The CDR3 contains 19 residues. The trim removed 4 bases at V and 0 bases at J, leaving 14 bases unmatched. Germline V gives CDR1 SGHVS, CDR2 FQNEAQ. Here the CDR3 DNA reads TGTGCCAGCAGCTCTACCAGGGGGCAACGTATGTATAGCAATCAGCCCCAGCATTTT. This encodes CASSSTRGQRMYSNQPQHF. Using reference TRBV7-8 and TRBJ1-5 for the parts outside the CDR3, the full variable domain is GAGVSQSPRYKVAKRGQDVALRCDPISGHVSLFWYQQALGQGPEFLTYFQNEAQLDKSGLPSDRFFAERPEGSVSTLKIQRTQQEDSAVYLCASSSTRGQRMYSNQPQHFGDGTRLSIL.

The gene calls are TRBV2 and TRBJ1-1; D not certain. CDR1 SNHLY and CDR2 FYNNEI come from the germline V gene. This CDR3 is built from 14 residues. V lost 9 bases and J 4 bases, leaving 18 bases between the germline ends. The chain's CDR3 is CAREKTSGVTEAFF. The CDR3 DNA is TGTGCCAGAGAGAAAACCTCCGGGGTCACTGAAGCTTTCTTT.

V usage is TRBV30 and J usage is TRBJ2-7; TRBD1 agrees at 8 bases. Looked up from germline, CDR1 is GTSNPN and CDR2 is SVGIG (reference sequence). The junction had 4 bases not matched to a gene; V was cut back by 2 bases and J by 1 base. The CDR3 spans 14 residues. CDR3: CAWSFGTGSYEQYF. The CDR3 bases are TGTGCCTGGAGTTTCGGGACAGGATCCTACGAGCAGTACTTC.

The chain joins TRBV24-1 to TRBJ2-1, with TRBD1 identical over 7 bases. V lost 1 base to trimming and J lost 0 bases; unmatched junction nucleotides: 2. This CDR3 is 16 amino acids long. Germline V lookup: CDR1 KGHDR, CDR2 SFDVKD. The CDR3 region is CATSDLRDSSYNEQFF. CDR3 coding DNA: TGTGCCACCAGTGATTTAAGGGACAGCTCCTACAATGAGCAGTTCTTC.

Written as DNA, the CDR3 is TGTGCCAGCAGCCCCTCCAGAGGGACTGGGGCCAACGTCCTGACTTTC. Amino acid sequence: CASSPSRGTGANVLTF. The chain recombines TRBV5-6 with TRBJ2-6; possibly TRBD2 for D (5 bases). Germline CDR1 reads SGHDT; CDR2 reads YYEEEE. The ends were cut back, 4 bases at V and 2 bases at J, with 13 bases in the middle. CDR3 size: 16 residues. The full variable domain, rest sourced from reference TRBV5-6 and TRBJ2-6, is DAGVTQSPTHLIKTRGQQVTLRCSPKSGHDTVSWYQQALGQGPQFIFQYYEEEERQRGNFPDRFSGHQFPNYSSELNVNALLLGDSALYLCASSPSRGTGANVLTFGAGSRLTVL.